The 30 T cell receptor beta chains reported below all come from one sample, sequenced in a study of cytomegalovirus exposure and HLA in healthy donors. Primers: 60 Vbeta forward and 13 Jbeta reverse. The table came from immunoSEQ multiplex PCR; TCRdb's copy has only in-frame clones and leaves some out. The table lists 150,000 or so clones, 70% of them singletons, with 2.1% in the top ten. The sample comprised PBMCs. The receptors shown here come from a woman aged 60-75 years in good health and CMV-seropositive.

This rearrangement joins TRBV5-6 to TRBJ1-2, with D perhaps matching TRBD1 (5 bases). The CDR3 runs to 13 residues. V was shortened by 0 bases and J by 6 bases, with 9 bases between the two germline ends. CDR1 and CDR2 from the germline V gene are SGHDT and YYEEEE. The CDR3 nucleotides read TGTGCCAGCAGCTTGGCCTCAGGGAATGGCTACACCTTC. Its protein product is CASSLASGNGYTF.

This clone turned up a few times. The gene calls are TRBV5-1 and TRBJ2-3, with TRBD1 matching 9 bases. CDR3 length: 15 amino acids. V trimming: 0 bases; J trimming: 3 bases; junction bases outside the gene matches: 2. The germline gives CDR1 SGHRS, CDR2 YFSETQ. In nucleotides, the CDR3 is TGCGCCAGCAGCTTGGACAGGGGGCAGACAGATACGCAGTATTTT. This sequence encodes CASSLDRGQTDTQYF.

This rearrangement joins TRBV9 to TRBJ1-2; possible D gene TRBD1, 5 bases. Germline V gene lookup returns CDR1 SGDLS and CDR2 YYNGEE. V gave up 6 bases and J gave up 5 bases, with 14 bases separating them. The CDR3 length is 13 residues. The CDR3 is CASTHPGRYGYTF. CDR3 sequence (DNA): TGTGCCAGCACCCATCCAGGGCGGTATGGCTACACCTTC.

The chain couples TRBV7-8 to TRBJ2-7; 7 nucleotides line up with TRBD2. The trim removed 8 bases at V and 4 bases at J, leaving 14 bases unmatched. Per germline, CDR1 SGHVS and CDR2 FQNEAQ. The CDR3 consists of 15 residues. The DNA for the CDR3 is TGTGCCAGCCAGGGCGGGGGAGGGGCGCGTTACGAGCAGTACTTC. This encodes CASQGGGGARYEQYF.

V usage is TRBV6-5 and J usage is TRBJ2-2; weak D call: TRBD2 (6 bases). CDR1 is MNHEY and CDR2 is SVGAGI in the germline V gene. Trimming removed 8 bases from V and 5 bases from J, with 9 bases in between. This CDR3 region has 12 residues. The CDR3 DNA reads TGTGCCAGCCGTCGGGAGACCGGGGAGCTGTTTTTT. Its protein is CASRRETGELFF.

CDR3 amino acids: CASSTPRGIGSPLHF. CDR3 nucleotide sequence: TGCGCCAGCAGCACTCCCCGGGGGATAGGTTCACCCCTCCACTTT. This sequence joins TRBV4-1 and TRBJ1-6; weak D call: TRBD1 (5 bases). Trimming stripped 5 bases from V and 9 bases from J, with 17 bases between. The CDR3 has 15 amino acids. CDR1 is MGHRA, CDR2 YSYEKL, per germline.

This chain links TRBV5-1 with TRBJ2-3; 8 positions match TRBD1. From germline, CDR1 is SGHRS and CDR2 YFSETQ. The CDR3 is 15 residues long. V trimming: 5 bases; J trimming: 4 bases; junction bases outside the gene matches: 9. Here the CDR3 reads CASSSGTGNSDTQYF. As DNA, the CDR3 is TGCGCCAGCAGTTCCGGGACAGGAAACTCAGATACGCAGTATTTT.

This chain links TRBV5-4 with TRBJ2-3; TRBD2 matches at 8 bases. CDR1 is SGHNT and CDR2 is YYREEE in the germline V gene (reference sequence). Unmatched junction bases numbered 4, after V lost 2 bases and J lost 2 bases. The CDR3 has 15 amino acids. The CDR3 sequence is CASSLTSGLTDTQYF. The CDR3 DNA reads TGTGCCAGCAGCTTAACTAGCGGTCTCACAGATACGCAGTATTTT.

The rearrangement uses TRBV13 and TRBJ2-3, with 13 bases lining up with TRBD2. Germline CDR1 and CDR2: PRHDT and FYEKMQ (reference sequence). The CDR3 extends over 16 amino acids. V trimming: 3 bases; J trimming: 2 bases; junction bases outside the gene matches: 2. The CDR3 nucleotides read TGTGCCAGCAGCTTCGGGACTAGCGGGACCACAGATACGCAGTATTTT. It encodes CASSFGTSGTTDTQYF.

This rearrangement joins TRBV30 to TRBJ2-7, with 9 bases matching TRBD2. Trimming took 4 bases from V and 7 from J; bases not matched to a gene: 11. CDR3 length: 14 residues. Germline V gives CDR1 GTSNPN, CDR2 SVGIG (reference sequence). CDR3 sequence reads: CAWKGAGGPGEQYF. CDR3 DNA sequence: TGTGCCTGGAAAGGAGCGGGAGGTCCCGGAGAGCAGTACTTC.

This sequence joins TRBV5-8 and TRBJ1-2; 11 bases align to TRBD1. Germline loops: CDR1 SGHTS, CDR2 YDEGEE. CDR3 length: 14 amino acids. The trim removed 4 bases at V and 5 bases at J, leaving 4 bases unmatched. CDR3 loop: CASSRDRGVYGYTF. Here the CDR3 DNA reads TGTGCCAGCAGCCGGGACAGGGGGGTTTATGGCTACACCTTC. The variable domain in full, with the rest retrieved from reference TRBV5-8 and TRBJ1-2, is EAGVTQSPTHLIKTRGQQATLRCSPISGHTSVYWYQQALGLGLQFLLWYDEGEERNRGNFPPRFSGRQFPNYSSELNVNALELEDSALYLCASSRDRGVYGYTFGSGTRLTVV.

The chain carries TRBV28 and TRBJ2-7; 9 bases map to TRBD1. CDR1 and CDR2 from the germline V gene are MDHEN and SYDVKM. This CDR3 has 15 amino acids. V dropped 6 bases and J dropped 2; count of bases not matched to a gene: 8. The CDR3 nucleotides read TGTGCCAGCAGGACACCGGGGACAGGGACCTACGAGCAGTACTTC. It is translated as CASRTPGTGTYEQYF.

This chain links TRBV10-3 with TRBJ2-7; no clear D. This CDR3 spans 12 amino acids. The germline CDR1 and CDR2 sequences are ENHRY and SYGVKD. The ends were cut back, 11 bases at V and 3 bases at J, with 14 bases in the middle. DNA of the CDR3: TGTGCCGGCTCGACTCCGGGCTACGAGCAGTACTTC. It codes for CAGSTPGYEQYF.

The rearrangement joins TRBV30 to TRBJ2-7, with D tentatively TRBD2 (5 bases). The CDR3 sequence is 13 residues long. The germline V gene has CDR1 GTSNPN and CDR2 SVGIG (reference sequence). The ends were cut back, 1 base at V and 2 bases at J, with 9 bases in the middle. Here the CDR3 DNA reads TGTGCCTGGAGTGAGAGCGGACCCTACGAGCAGTACTTC. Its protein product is CAWSESGPYEQYF.

This chain's CDR3 is CASSISSGTQYF. Here the CDR3 DNA reads TGTGCCAGTAGTATTAGCTCCGGTACGCAGTATTTT. V gene TRBV19 combines with J gene TRBJ2-3; D is ambiguous. The CDR3 totals 12 residues. Germline V gene lookup returns CDR1 LNHDA and CDR2 SQIVND (reference sequence). V lost 3 bases and J lost 8, with 9 bases in between.

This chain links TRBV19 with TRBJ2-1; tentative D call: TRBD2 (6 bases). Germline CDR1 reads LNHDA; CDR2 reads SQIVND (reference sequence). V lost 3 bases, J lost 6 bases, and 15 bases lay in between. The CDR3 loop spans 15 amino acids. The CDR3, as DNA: TGTGCCAGTAGTATCGGACTAAGACGCAGCAATGAGCAGTTCTTC. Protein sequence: CASSIGLRRSNEQFF.

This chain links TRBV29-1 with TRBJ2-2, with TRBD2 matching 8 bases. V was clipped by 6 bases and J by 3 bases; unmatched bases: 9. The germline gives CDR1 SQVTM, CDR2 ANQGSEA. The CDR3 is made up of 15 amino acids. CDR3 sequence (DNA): TGCAGCGTCGGTATAACTAGCGGTGACACCGGGGAGCTGTTTTTT. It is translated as CSVGITSGDTGELFF.

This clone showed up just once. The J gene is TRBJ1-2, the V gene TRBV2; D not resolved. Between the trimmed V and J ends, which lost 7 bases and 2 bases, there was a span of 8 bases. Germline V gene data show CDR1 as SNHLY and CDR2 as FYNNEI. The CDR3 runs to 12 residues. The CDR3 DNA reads TGTGCCAGCAATAGAGGAAACTATGGCTACACCTTC. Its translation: CASNRGNYGYTF.

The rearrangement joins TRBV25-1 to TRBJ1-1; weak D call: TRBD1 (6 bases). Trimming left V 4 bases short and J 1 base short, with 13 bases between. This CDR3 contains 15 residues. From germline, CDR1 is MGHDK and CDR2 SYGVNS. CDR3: CASSAARGRNTEAFF. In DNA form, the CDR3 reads TGTGCCAGCAGTGCCGCCAGGGGAAGGAACACTGAAGCTTTCTTT.

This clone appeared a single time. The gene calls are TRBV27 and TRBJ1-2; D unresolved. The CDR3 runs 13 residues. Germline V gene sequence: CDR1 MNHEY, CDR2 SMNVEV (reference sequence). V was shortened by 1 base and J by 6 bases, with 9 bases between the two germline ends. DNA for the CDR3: TGTGCCAGCAGTTTATTATCGGGAGATGGCTACACCTTC. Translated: CASSLLSGDGYTF.

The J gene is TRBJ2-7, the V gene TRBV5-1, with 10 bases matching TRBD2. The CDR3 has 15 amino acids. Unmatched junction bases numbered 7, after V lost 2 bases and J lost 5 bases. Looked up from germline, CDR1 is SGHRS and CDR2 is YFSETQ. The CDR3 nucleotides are TGCGCCAGCAGCTTCCTAGCGGGAGAAGTAGACGAGCAGTACTTC. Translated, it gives CASSFLAGEVDEQYF.

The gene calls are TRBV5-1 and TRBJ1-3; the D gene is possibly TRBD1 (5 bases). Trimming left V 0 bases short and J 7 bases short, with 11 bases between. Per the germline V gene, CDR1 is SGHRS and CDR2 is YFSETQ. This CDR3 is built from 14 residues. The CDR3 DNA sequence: TGCGCCAGCAGCTTGGGGACAACCGGGAACACCATATATTTT. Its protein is CASSLGTTGNTIYF.

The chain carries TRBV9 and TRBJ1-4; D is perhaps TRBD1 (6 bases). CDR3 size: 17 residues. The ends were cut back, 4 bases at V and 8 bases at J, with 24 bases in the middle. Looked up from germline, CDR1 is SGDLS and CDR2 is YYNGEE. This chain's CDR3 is CASSPSSKGGIGEKLFF. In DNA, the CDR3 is TGTGCCAGCAGCCCGTCTTCTAAGGGGGGGATTGGGGAAAAACTGTTTTTT.

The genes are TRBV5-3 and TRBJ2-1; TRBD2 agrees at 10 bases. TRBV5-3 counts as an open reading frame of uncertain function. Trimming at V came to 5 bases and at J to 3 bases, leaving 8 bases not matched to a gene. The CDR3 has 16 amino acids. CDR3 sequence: CARSRGTSEIYNEQFF. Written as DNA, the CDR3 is TGTGCCAGAAGTAGAGGGACTAGCGAGATCTACAATGAGCAGTTCTTC.

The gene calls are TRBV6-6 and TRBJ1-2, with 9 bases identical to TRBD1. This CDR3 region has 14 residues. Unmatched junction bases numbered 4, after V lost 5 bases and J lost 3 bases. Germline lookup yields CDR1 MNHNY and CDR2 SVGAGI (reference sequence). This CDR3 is CASSTGGADYGYTF. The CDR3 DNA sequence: TGTGCCAGCAGTACAGGGGGCGCGGACTATGGCTACACCTTC.

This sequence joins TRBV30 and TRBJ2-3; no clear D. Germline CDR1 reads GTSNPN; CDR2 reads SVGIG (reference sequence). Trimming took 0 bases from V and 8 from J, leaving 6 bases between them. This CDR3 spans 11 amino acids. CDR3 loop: CAWSVLGTQYF. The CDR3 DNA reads TGTGCCTGGAGTGTACTCGGTACGCAGTATTTT.

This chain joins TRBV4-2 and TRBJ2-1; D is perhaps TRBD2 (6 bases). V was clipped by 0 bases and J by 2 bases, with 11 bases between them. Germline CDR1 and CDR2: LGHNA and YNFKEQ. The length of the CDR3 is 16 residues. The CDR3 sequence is CASSQDNGGPYNEQFF. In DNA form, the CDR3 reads TGTGCCAGCAGCCAAGATAACGGGGGTCCCTACAATGAGCAGTTCTTC.

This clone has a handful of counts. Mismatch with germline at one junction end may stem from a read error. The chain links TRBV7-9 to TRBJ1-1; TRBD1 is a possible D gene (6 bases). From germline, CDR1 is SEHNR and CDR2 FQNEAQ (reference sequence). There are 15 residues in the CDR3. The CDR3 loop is CVSSVGQSLNTEAFF. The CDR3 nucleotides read TGTGTCAGCAGCGTCGGACAGTCATTGAACACTGAAGCTTTCTTT.

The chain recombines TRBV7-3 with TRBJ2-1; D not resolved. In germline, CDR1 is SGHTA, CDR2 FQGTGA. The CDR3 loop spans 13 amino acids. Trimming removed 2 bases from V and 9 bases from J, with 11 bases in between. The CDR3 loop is CASSLGSGGEQFF. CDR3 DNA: TGTGCCAGCAGCTTAGGTTCCGGTGGTGAGCAGTTCTTC.

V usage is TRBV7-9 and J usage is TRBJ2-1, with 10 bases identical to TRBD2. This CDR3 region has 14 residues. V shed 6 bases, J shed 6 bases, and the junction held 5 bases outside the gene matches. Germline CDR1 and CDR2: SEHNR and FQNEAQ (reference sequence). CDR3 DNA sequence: TGTGCCAGCAGTCCAGGACTAGCGGCCAATGAGCAGTTCTTC. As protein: CASSPGLAANEQFF.